The 14 T cell receptor beta chains below come from one sample, sequenced in a study of T cell responses to AZD1222 COVID-19 vaccine. Data came from immunoSEQ multiplex PCR; TCRdb stores just in-frame clones and leaves some out. The sample lists around 130,000 clones, 94% occurring once. Material: peripheral blood, obtained on day 0 of AZD1222 vaccination. The receptors shown here come from an adult in good health.

The V and J genes are TRBV28 and TRBJ1-1, with a tentative D call TRBD1 (6 bases). Trimming stripped 4 bases from V and 1 base from J, with 16 bases between. Germline lookup yields CDR1 MDHEN and CDR2 SYDVKM. This CDR3 comprises 16 residues. CDR3 in DNA: TGTGCCAGCAGTTCGATCGCAGGGGTTGCGAACACTGAAGCTTTCTTT. It encodes CASSSIAGVANTEAFF.

The gene calls are TRBV3-1 (or the pseudogene TRBV3-2) and TRBJ1-5, with D tentatively TRBD1 (6 bases). The CDR3 loop spans 16 amino acids. The V end lost 3 bases, the J end lost 5 bases, and 17 bases lay between the germline ends. Germline-derived CDR1 and CDR2 are LGHDT and YNNKEL (reference sequence). The CDR3: CASSQSGAGFHQPQHF. The DNA for the CDR3 is TGTGCCAGCAGCCAGTCGGGGGCAGGTTTCCATCAGCCCCAGCATTTT.

The chain uses TRBV30 and TRBJ2-5, with D tentatively TRBD1 (6 bases). CDR3 size: 12 residues. The ends were cut back, 1 base at V and 7 bases at J, with 10 bases in the middle. Germline assignment: CDR1 GTSNPN and CDR2 SVGIG (reference sequence). This CDR3 is CAWSEGGRTQYF. The DNA for the CDR3 is TGTGCCTGGAGTGAAGGGGGAAGGACCCAGTACTTC.

The V gene is TRBV7-9, the J gene TRBJ2-1; 8 bases agree with TRBD2. After removal of 5 bases from V and 0 bases from J, the junction contained 3 bases not matched to a gene. Germline V lookup: CDR1 SEHNR, CDR2 FQNEAQ (reference sequence). The CDR3 loop spans 15 amino acids. The CDR3, as DNA: TGTGCCAGCAGCCGAAGCGGGAGCTCCTACAATGAGCAGTTCTTC. Amino acids: CASSRSGSSYNEQFF.

This sequence joins TRBV28 and TRBJ2-5, with 7 bases aligning to TRBD2. V lost 7 bases, J lost 4 bases, and 9 bases stayed unmatched. The CDR3 runs 14 residues. Germline-derived CDR1 and CDR2 are MDHEN and SYDVKM. The CDR3 protein is CASIRERERETQYF. DNA of the CDR3: TGTGCCAGCATCCGTGAGCGGGAACGAGAGACCCAGTACTTC.

The rearrangement joins TRBV7-2 to TRBJ1-1, with TRBD1 matching 7 bases. This CDR3 is built from 14 residues. CDR1 is SGHTA, CDR2 FQGNSA, per germline. Trimming removed 2 bases from V and 7 bases from J; junction bases left unmatched: 7. The CDR3 sequence: CASSLFAGQSEAFF. CDR3 bases: TGTGCCAGCAGCTTATTTGCGGGACAGAGTGAAGCTTTCTTT.

This chain connects TRBV27 to TRBJ2-3, with TRBD2 matching 11 bases. The CDR3 runs 13 residues. Trimming cost V 9 bases and J 1 base; bases outside gene matches: 0. Germline V gives CDR1 MNHEY, CDR2 SMNVEV (reference sequence). In nucleotides, the CDR3 is TGTGCCAGTAGCGGGAGGGGCACAGATACGCAGTATTTT. Translation gives CASSGRGTDTQYF.

The V call is TRBV29-1, the J call TRBJ2-2; D is uncertain. The germline V gene has CDR1 SQVTM and CDR2 ANQGSEA. The CDR3 contains 12 residues. Trimming took 3 bases from V and 2 from J, leaving 4 bases between them. In nucleotides, the CDR3 is TGCAGCGTTGATCGTAACACCGGGGAGCTGTTTTTT. Its protein product is CSVDRNTGELFF.

As concerns this clone: The identical CDR3 is also encoded by other nucleotide sequences in the sample. V usage is TRBV11-2 and J usage is TRBJ2-7; 7 bases are shared with TRBD2. This CDR3 comprises 14 residues. The V segment lost 3 bases and the J segment 6 bases; nucleotides outside the gene matches: 8. CDR1 and CDR2 (germline): SGHAT, FQNNGV. The CDR3 DNA sequence: TGTGCCAGCAGCTTGGGCGGGAGAAGGGGCGAGCAGTACTTC. This encodes CASSLGGRRGEQYF. Drawing the rest from reference TRBV11-2 and TRBJ2-7, the complete variable domain is EAGVAQSPRYKIIEKRQSVAFWCNPISGHATLYWYQQILGQGPKLLIQFQNNGVVDDSQLPKDRFSAERLKGVDSTLKIQPAKLEDSAVYLCASSLGGRRGEQYFGPGTRLTVT.

The V and J genes are TRBV11-2 and TRBJ2-1; weak D call: TRBD1 (6 bases). Per germline, CDR1 SGHAT and CDR2 FQNNGV. The CDR3 is 17 amino acids. The germline V and J ends were trimmed by 4 bases and 1 base, with 17 bases remaining between them. The CDR3 here is CASSSYRDRVSYNEQFF. The CDR3 coding sequence is TGTGCCAGCAGCTCCTACAGGGATCGGGTGTCCTACAATGAGCAGTTCTTC.

The chain couples TRBV7-9 to TRBJ1-2; D is perhaps TRBD1 (5 bases). CDR3 size: 15 residues. Germline loops: CDR1 SEHNR, CDR2 FQNEAQ (reference sequence). Between the trimmed V and J ends, which lost 5 bases and 6 bases, there was a span of 19 bases. The CDR3 DNA follows: TGTGCCAGCAGCCCCCCCCAAGCAGGGTTACATGGCTACACCTTC. Its translation: CASSPPQAGLHGYTF.

The V and J genes are TRBV7-8 and TRBJ1-6; D call uncertain. This CDR3 spans 14 amino acids. The V gene lost 2 bases and the J gene lost 5 bases, with 7 bases spanning the gap. The germline CDR1 and CDR2 sequences are SGHVS and FQNEAQ. The CDR3: CASSLFTDNSPLHF. In DNA form, the CDR3 reads TGTGCCAGCAGCTTATTCACAGATAATTCACCCCTCCACTTT.

The rearrangement joins TRBV2 to TRBJ1-5, with 8 bases aligning to TRBD1. Per germline, CDR1 SNHLY and CDR2 FYNNEI. This CDR3 is built from 17 residues. V shed 4 bases, J shed 3 bases, and the junction held 11 bases outside the gene matches. CDR3 loop: CASSAGQGRTLNQPQHF. CDR3 sequence (DNA): TGTGCCAGCAGTGCCGGACAGGGCCGAACTCTCAATCAGCCCCAGCATTTT.

The chain joins TRBV7-8 to TRBJ1-2, with D possibly matching TRBD1 (5 bases). The germline V and J ends were trimmed by 5 bases and 0 bases, with 13 bases remaining between them. The CDR3 spans 15 residues. Germline V lookup: CDR1 SGHVS, CDR2 FQNEAQ. DNA of the CDR3: TGTGCCAGCAGCGCTTGGGGGAGCGCTAACTATGGCTACACCTTC. Translating it yields CASSAWGSANYGYTF.